Shown below are 27 T cell receptor beta chains from a single sample sequenced in a study of early T cells in non-severe SARS-CoV-2 infection. TCRdb fed the 5' RACE reads into MiXCR, producing one record per CDR3 protein. The sample lists tens of thousands of distinct CDR3 sequences; more than 15% were seen once. The source was whole blood, collected at baseline. All receptors derive from an adult who was a healthcare worker with PCR-confirmed SARS-CoV-2 infection or an uninfected control (not recorded which).

This clonotype was observed at least ten times. This chain joins TRBV2 and TRBJ2-5, with TRBD1 as a possible D gene (7 bases). Trimming shortened V by 6 bases and J by 7 bases, and 15 bases separated the two germline ends. This CDR3 contains 13 residues. Germline V gene data show CDR1 as SNHLY and CDR2 as FYNNEI. The CDR3 nucleotides read TGTGCCAGCAGCTTAAACAGGGGAGGGACCCAGTACTTC. Residues: CASSLNRGGTQYF.

The chain recombines TRBV6-5 with TRBJ2-1, with D possibly matching TRBD1 (7 bases). The CDR3 is 14 amino acids. V was clipped by 0 bases and J by 8 bases, with 11 bases between them. CDR1 and CDR2 from the germline V gene are MNHEY and SVGAGI. The CDR3, as DNA: TGTGCCAGCAGTTACTCGGCCAGGGGGGATGAGCAGTTCTTC. Its protein product is CASSYSARGDEQFF.

This clonotype occurred a few times. The V gene is TRBV20-1, the J gene TRBJ1-5, with a possible D match to TRBD1 (5 bases). The CDR3 length is 16 residues. V gave up 2 bases and J gave up 5 bases, with 19 bases separating them. Per germline, CDR1 DFQATT and CDR2 SNEGSKA (reference sequence). CDR3 in amino acids: CSARLGAGYLDQPQHF. CDR3 nucleotides: TGCAGTGCTAGACTGGGTGCAGGGTACCTAGATCAGCCCCAGCATTTT.

By share, this clonotype counts as medium-sized. This chain links TRBV4-2 with TRBJ2-4; TRBD2 is a possible D gene (5 bases). Trimming shortened V by 0 bases and J by 7 bases, and 16 bases separated the two germline ends. This CDR3 has 16 residues. Per the germline V gene, CDR1 is LGHNA and CDR2 is YNFKEQ. In DNA, the CDR3 is TGTGCCAGCAGCCAAGATTTGACGGGAATTAGGAACATTCAGTACTTC. Amino acids: CASSQDLTGIRNIQYF.

The V call is TRBV5-1, the J call TRBJ2-1, with no clear D. Germline lookup yields CDR1 SGHRS and CDR2 YFSETQ. The CDR3 consists of 14 residues. Trimming left V 4 bases short and J 2 bases short, with 10 bases between. This chain's CDR3 is CASSPEVPYNEQFF. DNA for the CDR3: TGCGCCAGCAGCCCCGAAGTGCCCTACAATGAGCAGTTCTTC.

This clonotype was counted at least ten times. This rearrangement joins TRBV20-1 to TRBJ2-7; 9 bases are a match to TRBD2. V gave up 6 bases and J gave up 4 bases; unmatched junction bases: 7. The CDR3 covers 13 residues. Germline values: CDR1 DFQATT, CDR2 SNEGSKA (reference sequence). In DNA, the CDR3 is TGCAGTGCGGAATTTAGCGGGAGTTACGAGCAGTACTTC. This encodes CSAEFSGSYEQYF.

A few counts support this clonotype. In DNA, the CDR3 is TGTGCCAGCAGCCTACAGAGCTCTGGGGCCAACGTCCTGACTTTC. Translation: CASSLQSSGANVLTF. This chain uses TRBV7-9 with TRBJ2-6; D is ambiguous. This CDR3 has 15 residues. Trimming took off 5 bases at V and 0 bases at J, with 8 bases between the two ends. The germline CDR1 and CDR2 sequences are SEHNR and FQNEAQ (reference sequence).

This clonotype was seen many times. V usage is TRBV27 and J usage is TRBJ2-2, with D possibly called TRBD1 or TRBD2 (5 bases each). Trimming shortened V by 2 bases and J by 0 bases, and 7 bases separated the two germline ends. The CDR3 runs 15 residues. Germline CDR1 and CDR2: MNHEY and SMNVEV (reference sequence). CDR3 DNA sequence: TGTGCCAGCAGTTTAGGGACCGCGAACACCGGGGAGCTGTTTTTT. Translated, it gives CASSLGTANTGELFF.

The CDR3 sequence is CASSPMSGRTDTQYF. The DNA for the CDR3 is TGTGCCAGCAGTCCCATGTCTGGGCGCACAGATACGCAGTATTTT. The genes are TRBV28 and TRBJ2-3, with no clear D. CDR1 MDHEN and CDR2 SYDVKM come from the germline V gene. The CDR3 totals 15 residues. The germline V and J ends were trimmed by 5 bases and 1 base, with 13 bases remaining between them. The full variable domain, in which reference TRBV28 and TRBJ2-3 provide the parts outside the CDR3, is DVKVTQSSRYLVKRTGEKVFLECVQDMDHENMFWYRQDPGLGLRLIYFSYDVKMKEKGDIPEGYSVSREKKERFSLILESASTNQTSMYLCASSPMSGRTDTQYFGPGTRLTVL.

The genes are TRBV25-1 and TRBJ2-5; D is perhaps TRBD1 or TRBD2 (7 bases each). Trimming cost V 2 bases and J 3 bases, with 16 bases left between them. The CDR3 totals 16 residues. Germline V gene sequence: CDR1 MGHDK, CDR2 SYGVNS. In DNA, the CDR3 is TGTGCCAGCAGTGAAGCGGGGGACAGCCTAAAAGAGACCCAGTACTTC. This codes for CASSEAGDSLKETQYF.

The rearrangement joins TRBV5-1 to TRBJ2-7, with TRBD1 matching over 9 bases. CDR1 is SGHRS, CDR2 YFSETQ, per germline. V shed 4 bases and J 5 bases; nucleotides not matched to a gene: 10. This CDR3 contains 15 residues. DNA of the CDR3: TGCGCCAGCAGCCGGAGACAGGGGGGCTTGGACGAGCAGTACTTC. Translating it yields CASSRRQGGLDEQYF. Full variable domain (rest looked up from reference TRBV5-1 and TRBJ2-7): KAGVTQTPRYLIKTRGQQVTLSCSPISGHRSVSWYQQTPGQGLQFLFEYFSETQRNKGNFPGRFSGRQFSNSRSEMNVSTLELGDSALYLCASSRRQGGLDEQYFGPGTRLTVT.

This clonotype was observed a handful of times. V usage is TRBV5-1 and J usage is TRBJ2-2, with 7 bases fitting TRBD2. Per germline, CDR1 SGHRS and CDR2 YFSETQ. V was clipped by 1 base and J by 4 bases; unmatched bases: 13. The CDR3 consists of 18 residues. CDR3 protein: CASSLKVLAGATTGELFF. CDR3 nucleotides: TGCGCCAGCAGCTTGAAGGTTTTAGCGGGTGCTACCACCGGGGAGCTGTTTTTT.

This clonotype was seen a few times. The J gene is TRBJ2-2, the V gene TRBV7-9, with D perhaps matching TRBD2 (6 bases). The CDR3 consists of 14 residues. Per germline, CDR1 SEHNR and CDR2 FQNEAQ (reference sequence). Trimming pared 7 bases from V and 3 bases from J, leaving 12 bases between. The CDR3 bases are TGTGCCAGCAATGGGGAGGCGTACACCGGGGAGCTGTTTTTT. The encoded protein is CASNGEAYTGELFF.

This clonotype has ten or more counts. The chain is built from TRBV10-3 and TRBJ2-1; 7 nucleotides match TRBD2. The V gene end was trimmed by 8 bases and the J gene end by 3 bases; junction bases not matched to a gene: 10. The CDR3 contains 15 residues. Germline V CDR1 and CDR2: ENHRY, SYGVKD. CDR3 region: CAIGSGRDYYNEQFF. The CDR3, as DNA: TGTGCCATCGGTTCAGGGAGGGATTACTACAATGAGCAGTTCTTC.

The table lists this clonotype with a few counts. The genes are TRBV6-2 or TRBV6-3 and TRBJ2-7, with D hard to call. CDR1 is MNHEY, CDR2 SVGEGT, per germline. V dropped 6 bases and J dropped 6 bases, with 15 bases sitting between them. The CDR3 length is 13 residues. The CDR3 region is CASSSNGLSEQYF. CDR3 bases: TGTGCCAGCAGCTCAAACGGCCTCTCCGAGCAGTACTTC.

The chain couples TRBV5-4 to TRBJ1-3; 8 positions agree with TRBD1. The CDR3 spans 17 residues. The germline CDR1 and CDR2 sequences are SGHNT and YYREEE (reference sequence). After removal of 0 bases from V and 0 bases from J, the junction contained 5 bases not matched to a gene. CDR3 loop: CASSLGGQVDSGNTIYF. In DNA form, the CDR3 reads TGTGCCAGCAGCTTGGGGGGACAGGTTGACTCTGGAAACACCATATATTTT.

The sample holds many counts of this clonotype. The V gene is TRBV28, the J gene TRBJ1-6, with D possibly being TRBD1 (5 bases). The CDR3 extends over 14 amino acids. The V gene's germline CDR1 is MDHEN and CDR2 SYDVKM. Trimming left V 6 bases short and J 6 bases short, with 12 bases between. This chain's CDR3 is CASSRVTGNSPLHF. CDR3 bases: TGTGCCAGCAGCAGGGTGACGGGTAATTCACCCCTCCACTTT.

The V and J genes are TRBV28 and TRBJ2-1; 7 bases are shared with TRBD2. Per the germline V gene, CDR1 is MDHEN and CDR2 is SYDVKM. J gave up 6 bases and V 6 bases, and 8 bases lay outside the gene matches. The CDR3 contains 14 residues. The CDR3 coding sequence is TGTGCCAGCAGCCCTCCAGCGGGGCTCAATGAGCAGTTCTTC. It is translated as CASSPPAGLNEQFF.

The rearrangement uses TRBV7-9 and TRBJ1-2; D is unclear. Trimming took 5 bases from V and 1 from J, leaving 14 bases between them. Germline lookup yields CDR1 SEHNR and CDR2 FQNEAQ (reference sequence). The CDR3 has 15 residues. The CDR3 sequence: CASSQASGFNYGYTF. CDR3 coding DNA: TGTGCCAGCAGCCAGGCCAGTGGATTTAACTATGGCTACACCTTC.

J is TRBJ1-1 and V is TRBV30, with 7 nucleotides matching TRBD1. The germline gives CDR1 GTSNPN, CDR2 SVGIG (reference sequence). The CDR3 consists of 13 residues. Losses at the gene ends were 3 bases for V and 8 bases for J; bases not matched to a gene: 9. Here the CDR3 reads CAWRPRDRPEAFF. In DNA, the CDR3 is TGTGCCTGGAGACCCAGGGACAGACCAGAAGCTTTCTTT. Supplemented by reference TRBV30 and TRBJ1-1, the full variable domain reads SQTIHQWPATLVQPVGSPLSLECTVEGTSNPNLYWYRQAAGRGLQLLFYSVGIGQISSEVPQNLSASRPQDRQFILSSKKLLLSDSGFYLCAWRPRDRPEAFFGQGTRLTVV.

The chain recombines TRBV7-9 with TRBJ2-6; D uncertain. This CDR3 region has 15 residues. Trimming left V 4 bases short and J 0 bases short, with 7 bases between. Germline CDR1 SEHNR, CDR2 FQNEAQ (reference sequence). The CDR3 protein is CASSSSVSGANVLTF. CDR3 coding DNA: TGTGCCAGCAGCTCCTCGGTCTCTGGGGCCAACGTCCTGACTTTC.

The chain uses TRBV5-1 and TRBJ2-5, with D possibly being TRBD2 (5 bases). The CDR3 runs to 15 residues. V was pared by 4 bases and J by 5 bases, with 18 bases between. CDR1 is SGHRS, CDR2 YFSETQ, per germline. Here the CDR3 DNA reads TGCGCCAGCAGCCCATATCCGGGAACACAGGAGACCCAGTACTTC. Protein: CASSPYPGTQETQYF.

The V call is TRBV6-6, the J call TRBJ2-2; D not resolved. Germline CDR1 is MNHNY and CDR2 is SVGAGI (reference sequence). There are 13 residues in the CDR3. Between the trimmed V and J ends, which lost 2 bases and 7 bases, there was a span of 8 bases. The CDR3 here is CASSYGIFGELFF. DNA of the CDR3: TGTGCCAGCAGTTACGGGATTTTCGGGGAGCTGTTTTTT.

The V call is TRBV12-3 or TRBV12-4, the J call TRBJ2-7, with TRBD1 matching 7 bases. The junction had 14 bases not matched to a gene; V was cut back by 5 bases and J by 7 bases. The CDR3 covers 15 residues. CDR3 amino acids: CASSPGPGQSREQYF. CDR3 nucleotide sequence: TGTGCCAGCAGTCCCGGACCGGGACAGTCGAGGGAGCAGTACTTC.

This clonotype was seen repeatedly, ten times or more. This chain joins TRBV7-7 and TRBJ2-5; 8 bases map to TRBD1. This CDR3 comprises 15 residues. Germline loops: CDR1 SSHAT, CDR2 FNYEAQ (reference sequence). V gave up 4 bases and J gave up 5 bases; unmatched junction bases: 9. The CDR3 DNA follows: TGTGCCAGCAGCTATGGGACAGGCGTATTTGAGACCCAGTACTTC. Translation gives CASSYGTGVFETQYF. Filled out from reference TRBV7-7 and TRBJ2-5, the complete variable domain reads GAGVSQSPRYKVTKRGQDVTLRCDPISSHATLYWYQQALGQGPEFLTYFNYEAQPDKSGLPSDRFSAERPEGSISTLTIQRTEQRDSAMYRCASSYGTGVFETQYFGPGTRLLVL.

The chain joins TRBV5-6 to TRBJ1-4; 9 positions match TRBD1. The CDR3 runs to 19 residues. CDR1 is SGHDT, CDR2 YYEEEE, per germline. Unmatched junction bases numbered 16, after V lost 1 base and J lost 6 bases. The CDR3 here is CASSLRTGAWLYSDEKLFF. CDR3 nucleotide sequence: TGTGCCAGCAGCTTGAGGACAGGGGCCTGGCTTTATTCTGATGAAAAACTGTTTTTT.

Ten or more counts support this clonotype. The chain joins TRBV9 to TRBJ2-1; TRBD1 might be the D (5 bases). Trimming left V 0 bases short and J 7 bases short, with 11 bases between. The CDR3 has 14 residues. Germline V CDR1 and CDR2: SGDLS, YYNGEE. The CDR3 protein is CASSVDRGGNEQFF. CDR3 nucleotide sequence: TGTGCCAGCAGCGTAGATAGGGGTGGAAATGAGCAGTTCTTC.